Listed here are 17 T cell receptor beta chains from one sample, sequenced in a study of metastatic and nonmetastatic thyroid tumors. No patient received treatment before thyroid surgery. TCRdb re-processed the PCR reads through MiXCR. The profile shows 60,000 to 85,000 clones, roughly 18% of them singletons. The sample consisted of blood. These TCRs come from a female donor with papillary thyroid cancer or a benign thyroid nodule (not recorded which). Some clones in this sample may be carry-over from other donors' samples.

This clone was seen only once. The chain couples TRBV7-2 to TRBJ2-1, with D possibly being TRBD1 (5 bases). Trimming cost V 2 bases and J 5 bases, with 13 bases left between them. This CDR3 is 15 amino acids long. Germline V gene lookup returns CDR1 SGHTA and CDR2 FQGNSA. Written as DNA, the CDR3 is TGTGCCAGCAGCTTATCGCATGGGGCCAACAATGAGCAGTTCTTC. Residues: CASSLSHGANNEQFF.

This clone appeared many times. The CDR3, as DNA: TGCGCCAGCAGCCAAGACTCGTGGGACCTCACGCAGTATTTT. Translating gives CASSQDSWDLTQYF. The chain couples TRBV4-1 to TRBJ2-3; D tentatively reads TRBD1 or TRBD2 (5 bases each). This CDR3 is 14 amino acids long. V was pared by 0 bases and J by 9 bases, with 13 bases between. Germline V lookup: CDR1 MGHRA, CDR2 YSYEKL.

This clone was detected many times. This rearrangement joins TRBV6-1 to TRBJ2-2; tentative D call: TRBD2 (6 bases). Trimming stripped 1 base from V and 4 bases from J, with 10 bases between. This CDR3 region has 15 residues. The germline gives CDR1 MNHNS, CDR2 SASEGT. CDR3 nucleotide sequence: TGTGCCAGCAGTGAAGGAGGACTACTCACCGGGGAGCTGTTTTTT. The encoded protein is CASSEGGLLTGELFF.

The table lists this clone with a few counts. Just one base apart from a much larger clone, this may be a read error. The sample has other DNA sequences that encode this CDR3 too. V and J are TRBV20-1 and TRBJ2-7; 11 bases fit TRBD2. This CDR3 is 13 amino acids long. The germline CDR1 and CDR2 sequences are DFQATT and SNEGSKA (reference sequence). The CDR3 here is CSAPTSGVNEQYF. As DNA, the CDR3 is TGTAGTGCACCGACTAGCGGGGTAAACGAGCAGTACTTC.

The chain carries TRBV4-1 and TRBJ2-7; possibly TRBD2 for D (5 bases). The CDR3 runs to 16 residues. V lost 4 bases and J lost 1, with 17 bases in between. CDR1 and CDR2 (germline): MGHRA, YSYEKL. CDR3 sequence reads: CASSPISGLTSYEQYF. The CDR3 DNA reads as TGCGCCAGCAGCCCAATCTCAGGACTGACATCCTACGAGCAGTACTTC.

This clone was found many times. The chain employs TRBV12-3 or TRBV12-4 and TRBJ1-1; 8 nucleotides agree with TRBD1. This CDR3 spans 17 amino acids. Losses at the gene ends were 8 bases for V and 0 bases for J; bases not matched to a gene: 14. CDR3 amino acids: CASLPGTGGFMNTEAFF. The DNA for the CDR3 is TGTGCCAGCCTCCCTGGGACAGGTGGTTTCATGAACACTGAAGCTTTCTTT.

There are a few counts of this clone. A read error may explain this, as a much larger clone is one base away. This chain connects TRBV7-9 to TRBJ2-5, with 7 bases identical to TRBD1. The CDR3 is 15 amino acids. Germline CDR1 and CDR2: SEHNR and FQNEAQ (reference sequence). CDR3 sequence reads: CASSPATGYQEAQYF. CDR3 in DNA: TGTGCCAGCAGCCCCGCGACAGGGTACCAAGAGGCCCAGTACTTC.

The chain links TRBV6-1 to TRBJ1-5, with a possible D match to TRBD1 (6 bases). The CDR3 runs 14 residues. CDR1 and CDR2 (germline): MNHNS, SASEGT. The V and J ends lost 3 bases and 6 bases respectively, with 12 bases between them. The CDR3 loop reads CASSDQGFSQPQHF. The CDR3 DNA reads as TGTGCCAGCAGTGACCAGGGGTTTAGTCAGCCCCAGCATTTT.

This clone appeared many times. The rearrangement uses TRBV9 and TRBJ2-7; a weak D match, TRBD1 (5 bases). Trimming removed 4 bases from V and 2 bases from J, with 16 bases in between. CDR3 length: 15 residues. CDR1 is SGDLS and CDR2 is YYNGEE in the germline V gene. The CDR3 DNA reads TGTGCCAGCAGCCGTCAGGGTGCAGGTACCTACGAGCAGTACTTC. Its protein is CASSRQGAGTYEQYF.

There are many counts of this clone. CDR3 region: CSASDRVRNTGELFF. Written as DNA, the CDR3 is TGCAGTGCCTCAGACAGGGTGAGGAACACCGGGGAGCTGTTTTTT. This chain links TRBV20-1 with TRBJ2-2; 7 nucleotides align to TRBD1. Per the germline V gene, CDR1 is DFQATT and CDR2 is SNEGSKA (reference sequence). V gave up 6 bases and J gave up 1 base; unmatched junction bases: 8. This CDR3 contains 15 residues.

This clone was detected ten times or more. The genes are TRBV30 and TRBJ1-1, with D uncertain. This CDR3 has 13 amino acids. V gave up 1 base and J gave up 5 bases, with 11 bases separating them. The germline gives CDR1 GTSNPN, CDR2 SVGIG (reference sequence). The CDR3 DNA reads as TGTGCCTGGAGTGGTCGGGAGTTTACTGAAGCTTTCTTT. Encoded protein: CAWSGREFTEAFF. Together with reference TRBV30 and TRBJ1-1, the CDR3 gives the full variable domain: SQTIHQWPATLVQPVGSPLSLECTVEGTSNPNLYWYRQAAGRGLQLLFYSVGIGQISSEVPQNLSASRPQDRQFILSSKKLLLSDSGFYLCAWSGREFTEAFFGQGTRLTVV.

The CDR3 region has the DNA TGTGCCAGTAGGACAGGTTTAGGTCAGAACACTGAAGCTTTCTTT. This translates into CASRTGLGQNTEAFF. This rearrangement joins TRBV19 to TRBJ1-1; perhaps TRBD1 as D (6 bases). The V end lost 6 bases, the J end lost 1 base, and 15 bases lay between the germline ends. The CDR3 is 15 amino acids. Per the germline V gene, CDR1 is LNHDA and CDR2 is SQIVND (reference sequence). The variable domain in full, completed from reference TRBV19 and TRBJ1-1, reads DGGITQSPKYLFRKEGQNVTLSCEQNLNHDAMYWYRQDPGQGLRLIYYSQIVNDFQKGDIAEGYSVSREKKESFPLTVTSAQKNPTAFYLCASRTGLGQNTEAFFGQGTRLTVV.

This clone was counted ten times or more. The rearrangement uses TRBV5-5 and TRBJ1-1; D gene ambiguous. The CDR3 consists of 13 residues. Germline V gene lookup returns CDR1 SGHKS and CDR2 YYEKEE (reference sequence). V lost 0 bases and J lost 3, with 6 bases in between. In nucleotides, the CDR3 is TGTGCCAGCAGCTTGGTTCTTGACACTGAAGCTTTCTTT. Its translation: CASSLVLDTEAFF. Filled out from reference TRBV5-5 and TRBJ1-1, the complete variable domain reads DAGVTQSPTHLIKTRGQQVTLRCSPISGHKSVSWYQQVLGQGPQFIFQYYEKEERGRGNFPDRFSARQFPNYSSELNVNALLLGDSALYLCASSLVLDTEAFFGQGTRLTVV.

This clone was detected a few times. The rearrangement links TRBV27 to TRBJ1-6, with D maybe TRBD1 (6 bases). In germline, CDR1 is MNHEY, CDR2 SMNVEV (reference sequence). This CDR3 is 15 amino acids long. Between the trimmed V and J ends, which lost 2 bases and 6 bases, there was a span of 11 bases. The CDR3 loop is CASSLARTANSPLHF. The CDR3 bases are TGTGCCAGCAGTTTAGCTCGGACAGCTAATTCACCCCTCCACTTT.

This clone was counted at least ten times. This chain's CDR3 is CASSVPGQESYEQYF. The CDR3, as DNA: TGTGCCAGCAGTGTACCCGGACAGGAATCCTACGAGCAGTACTTC. This chain joins TRBV25-1 and TRBJ2-7, with 7 nucleotides matching TRBD1. CDR3 length equals 15 residues. Germline V gene sequence: CDR1 MGHDK, CDR2 SYGVNS. The V gene end was trimmed by 4 bases and the J gene end by 1 base; junction bases not matched to a gene: 7.

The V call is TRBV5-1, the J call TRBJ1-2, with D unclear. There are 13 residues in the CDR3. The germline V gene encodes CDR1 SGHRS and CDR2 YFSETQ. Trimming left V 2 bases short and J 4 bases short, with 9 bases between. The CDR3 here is CASSFAPGYGYTF. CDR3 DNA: TGCGCCAGCAGCTTTGCTCCGGGCTATGGCTACACCTTC.

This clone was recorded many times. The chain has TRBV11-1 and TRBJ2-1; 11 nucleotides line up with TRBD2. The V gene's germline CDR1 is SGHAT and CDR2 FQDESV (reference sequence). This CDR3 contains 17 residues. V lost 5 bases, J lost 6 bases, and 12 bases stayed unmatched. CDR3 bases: TGTGCCAGCAGCGCCACTCAACTAGCGGGAGAGAGCAATGAGCAGTTCTTC. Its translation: CASSATQLAGESNEQFF.